This T cell receptor beta chain was captured by sequencing in a study of blood T cell repertoires in COVID-19. Study context: Acute and convalescent COVID-19 specimens originated in the United States, Italy and Spain. The analysed material was cDNA or gDNA that came from T cells, B-cell-depleted T cells, or PBMCs.

This CDR3 spans 11 amino acids. In germline, CDR1 is SQVTM, CDR2 ANQGSEA. The germline V and J ends were trimmed by 6 bases and 4 bases, with 7 bases remaining between them. Individuals drawn from 20 to 30 US areas were roughly 18 to 100 years old. Two negative PCRs, clearance, or symptom resolution characterized the recovered Cohort 3 donors. Profiling relied on immunoSEQ multiplex PCR, and the TCRdb table lists in-frame clones only, not all of them. Among roughly 360,000 clones listed, 75% to 90% were seen once. The TCR originated in a woman between 50 and 59 years old who had recovered from COVID-19. The chain joins TRBV29-1 to TRBJ2-1, with a tentative D call TRBD1 (6 bases). The sequencing sample was made of PBMCs or T cells enriched from blood (not recorded which). CDR3 in DNA: TGCAGCGTGCAGGGGTACAATGAGCAGTTCTTC. Translated: CSVQGYNEQFF.